The 2 T cell receptor beta chains below all came from one sample that was sequenced in a study of CD8 T cells in ankylosing spondylitis. TCRdb passed the 5' RACE reads through MiXCR, listing each CDR3 protein once. The table lists about 200,000 distinct CDR3 sequences, roughly 24% of them singletons, with about 6.9% in the top ten. The source material was blood, either unsorted or a sorted T cell fraction (not recorded which). The receptors were sampled from a male donor with ankylosing spondylitis or in good health (not recorded which).

J is TRBJ2-7 and V is TRBV7-2; TRBD1 matches 9 bases. Germline CDR1 SGHTA, CDR2 FQGNSA. V gave up 1 base and J gave up 3 bases; unmatched junction bases: 4. This CDR3 is 15 amino acids long. The CDR3 reads CASSLGSDRGYEQYF. The CDR3 DNA follows: TGTGCCAGCAGCTTAGGGTCGGACAGGGGCTACGAGCAGTACTTC.

Many counts were recorded for this clonotype. The chain is built from TRBV29-1 and TRBJ2-1, with 7 bases fitting TRBD2. The CDR3 has 15 amino acids. V shed 1 base, J shed 0 bases, and the junction held 3 bases outside the gene matches. Germline V gives CDR1 SQVTM, CDR2 ANQGSEA. DNA of the CDR3: TGCAGCGTTGAAGGGAGCGGGACCTCCTACAATGAGCAGTTCTTC. Amino acid sequence: CSVEGSGTSYNEQFF.